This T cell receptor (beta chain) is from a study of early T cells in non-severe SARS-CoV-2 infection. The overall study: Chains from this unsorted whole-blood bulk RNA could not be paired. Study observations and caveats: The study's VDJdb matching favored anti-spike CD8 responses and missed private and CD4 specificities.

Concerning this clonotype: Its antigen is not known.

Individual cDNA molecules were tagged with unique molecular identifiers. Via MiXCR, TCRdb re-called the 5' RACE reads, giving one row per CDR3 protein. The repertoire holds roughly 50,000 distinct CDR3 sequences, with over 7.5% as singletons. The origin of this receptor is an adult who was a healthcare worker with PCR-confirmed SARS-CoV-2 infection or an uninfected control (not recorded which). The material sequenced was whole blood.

Here the CDR3 DNA reads TGCAGCGTTGGGCATGAGCAGTTCTTC. Protein product: CSVGHEQFF. The chain combines TRBV29-1 with TRBJ2-1; the D is unclear. V lost 4 bases and J lost 8, with 3 bases in between. Per the germline V gene, CDR1 is SQVTM and CDR2 is ANQGSEA. The CDR3 spans 9 residues.